This T cell receptor (beta chain) was obtained from a study of T cell repertoires in cytomegalovirus infection. At the level of the study: Matching HLA type and CMV infection were both indicated by public TCR beta signatures. Overall study results and limits: People with CMV and the relevant HLA were identified by cumulative public TCR beta family frequency. HLA-C-restricted CMV clonotypes gave the most frequent clonotype in two of eight donors.

TCRdb processed the reads anew with MiXCR; each CDR3 protein has one entry. The table has 650,000 to 900,000 distinct CDR3 sequences, around a third seen once. CDR3 length equals 16 residues. V shed 0 bases, J shed 5 bases, and the junction held 8 bases outside the gene matches. Germline loops: CDR1 MNHEY, CDR2 SVGAGI. This clonotype was counted between two and nine times. Antigen specificity is unknown. This receptor was obtained from a human donor in good health (CMV status not recorded). Some clones in this sample may be carry-over from other donors' samples. The material sequenced was cultured CD8+ T cells from PBMCs, taken from culture after CMV antigen stimulation. The V gene is TRBV6-5, the J gene TRBJ2-3; 7 nucleotides match TRBD1. The CDR3 region has the DNA TGTGCCAGCAGTTACTCACAGGGGTGGAGTAAAGATACGCAGTATTTT. This encodes CASSYSQGWSKDTQYF.